The sequence of this T cell receptor beta chain was determined in a study of immune cell composition in non-small cell lung cancer. Regarding the study as a whole: Smoking pack-years did not significantly correlate with tumour TCR-beta clonality. Clones >0.5% enriched in tumour were rarer in adenocarcinoma (around 33%) than squamous (approximately 80%). It was not proven that tumour-reactive clones equal dominant tumour-associated clones.

About this clone: The antigen is not known.

Genomic DNA came from frozen unsorted single-cell suspensions. The repertoire was sequenced with immunoSEQ multiplex PCR; TCRdb's copy has only in-frame clones and lacks some. The profile shows about 11,000 clones, over 55% of them singletons. This TCR came from a human donor with non-small cell lung cancer. The specimen sequenced was lung tumor tissue.

CDR3 bases: TGCGCCAGCGCCTCCGGGACTAGCGGAAACAATGAGCAGTTCTTC. It translates to CASASGTSGNNEQFF. This sequence joins TRBV4-3 and TRBJ2-1, with 11 bases aligning to TRBD2. Unmatched junction bases numbered 8, after V lost 8 bases and J lost 5 bases. The length of the CDR3 is 15 residues. Looked up from germline, CDR1 is LGHNA and CDR2 is YSLEER.